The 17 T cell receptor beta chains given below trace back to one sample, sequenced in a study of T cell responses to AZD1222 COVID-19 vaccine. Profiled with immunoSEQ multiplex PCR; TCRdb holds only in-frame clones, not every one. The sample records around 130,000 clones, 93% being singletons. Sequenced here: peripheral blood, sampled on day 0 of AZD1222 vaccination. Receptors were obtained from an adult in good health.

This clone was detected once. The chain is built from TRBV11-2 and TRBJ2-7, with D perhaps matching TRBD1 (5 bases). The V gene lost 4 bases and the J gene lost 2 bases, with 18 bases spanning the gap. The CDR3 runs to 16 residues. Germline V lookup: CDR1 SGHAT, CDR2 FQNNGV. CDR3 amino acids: CASSWKMGQATYEQYF. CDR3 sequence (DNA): TGTGCCAGCAGCTGGAAGATGGGGCAGGCTACCTACGAGCAGTACTTC.

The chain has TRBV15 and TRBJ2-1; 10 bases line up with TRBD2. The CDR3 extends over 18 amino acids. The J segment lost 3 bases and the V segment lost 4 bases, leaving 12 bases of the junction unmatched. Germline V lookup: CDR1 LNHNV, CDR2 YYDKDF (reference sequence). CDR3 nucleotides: TGTGCCACCAGCAAACCATCTAGCGGGAGAAGGGTCTACAATGAGCAGTTCTTC. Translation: CATSKPSSGRRVYNEQFF.

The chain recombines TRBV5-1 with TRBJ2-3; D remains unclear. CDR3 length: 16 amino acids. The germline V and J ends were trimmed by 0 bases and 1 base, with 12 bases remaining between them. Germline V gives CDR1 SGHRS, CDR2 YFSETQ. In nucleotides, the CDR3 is TGCGCCAGCAGCTTGGACGGCGGAGACGGCACAGATACGCAGTATTTT. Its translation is CASSLDGGDGTDTQYF.

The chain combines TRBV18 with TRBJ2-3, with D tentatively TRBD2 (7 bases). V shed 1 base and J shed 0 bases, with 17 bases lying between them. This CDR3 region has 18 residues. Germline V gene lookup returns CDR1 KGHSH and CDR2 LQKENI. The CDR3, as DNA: TGTGCCAGCTCACCACTTGCGGGGGCGCCCCATAGCACAGATACGCAGTATTTT. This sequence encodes CASSPLAGAPHSTDTQYF.

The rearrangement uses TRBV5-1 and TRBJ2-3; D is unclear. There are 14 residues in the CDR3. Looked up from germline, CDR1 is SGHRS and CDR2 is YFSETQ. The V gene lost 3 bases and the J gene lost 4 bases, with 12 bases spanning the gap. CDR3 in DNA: TGCGCCAGCAGCTCGGCAAGGCCCCCAGATACGCAGTATTTT. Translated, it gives CASSSARPPDTQYF.

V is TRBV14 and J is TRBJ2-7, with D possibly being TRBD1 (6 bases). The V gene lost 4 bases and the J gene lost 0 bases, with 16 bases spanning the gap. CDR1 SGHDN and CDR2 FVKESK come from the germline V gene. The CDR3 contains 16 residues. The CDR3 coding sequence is TGTGCCAGCAGCCGAGGGACACTACTCAGCTCCTACGAGCAGTACTTC. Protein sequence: CASSRGTLLSSYEQYF. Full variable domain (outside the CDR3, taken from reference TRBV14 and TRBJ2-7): EAGVTQFPSHSVIEKGQTVTLRCDPISGHDNLYWYRRVMGKEIKFLLHFVKESKQDESGMPNNRFLAERTGGTYSTLKVQPAELEDSGVYFCASSRGTLLSSYEQYFGPGTRLTVT.

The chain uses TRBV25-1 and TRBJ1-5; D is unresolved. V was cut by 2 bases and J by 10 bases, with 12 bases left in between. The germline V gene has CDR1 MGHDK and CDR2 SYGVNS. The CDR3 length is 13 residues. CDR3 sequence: CASSESEGRPQHF. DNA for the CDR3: TGTGCCAGCAGTGAAAGTGAGGGCAGACCCCAGCATTTT.

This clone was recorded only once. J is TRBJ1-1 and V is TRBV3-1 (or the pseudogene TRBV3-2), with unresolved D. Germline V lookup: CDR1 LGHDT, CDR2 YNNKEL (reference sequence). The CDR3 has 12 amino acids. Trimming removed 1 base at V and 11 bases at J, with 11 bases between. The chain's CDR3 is CASSQVGQTAFF. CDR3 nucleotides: TGTGCCAGCAGCCAAGTAGGGCAAACGGCTTTCTTT.

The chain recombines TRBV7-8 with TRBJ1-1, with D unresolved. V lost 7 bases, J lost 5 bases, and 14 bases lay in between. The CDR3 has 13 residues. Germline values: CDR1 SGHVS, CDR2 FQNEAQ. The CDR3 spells CASIGRVRTEAFF. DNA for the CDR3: TGTGCCAGCATAGGACGAGTTAGGACTGAAGCTTTCTTT.

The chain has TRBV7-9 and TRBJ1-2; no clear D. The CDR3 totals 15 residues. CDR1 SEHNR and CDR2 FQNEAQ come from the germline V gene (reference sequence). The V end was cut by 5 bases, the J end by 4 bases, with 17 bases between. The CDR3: CASSDRAGFIYGYTF. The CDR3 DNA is TGTGCCAGCAGCGATCGGGCGGGTTTCATCTATGGCTACACCTTC.

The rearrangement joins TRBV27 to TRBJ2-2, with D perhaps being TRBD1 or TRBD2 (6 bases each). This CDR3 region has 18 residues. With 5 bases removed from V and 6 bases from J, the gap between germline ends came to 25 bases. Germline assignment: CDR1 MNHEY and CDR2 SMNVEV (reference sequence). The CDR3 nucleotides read TGTGCCAGCAGTACAAAAGGGGGACTCGTTTCTTCGGCCGGGGAGCTGTTTTTT. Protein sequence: CASSTKGGLVSSAGELFF.

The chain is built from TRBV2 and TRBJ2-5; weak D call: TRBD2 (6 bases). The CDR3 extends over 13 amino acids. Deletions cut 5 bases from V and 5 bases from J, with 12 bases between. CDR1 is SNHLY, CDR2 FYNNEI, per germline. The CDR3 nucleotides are TGTGCCAGCAGTAGCCTTCGGGGGGAGACCCAGTACTTC. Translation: CASSSLRGETQYF.

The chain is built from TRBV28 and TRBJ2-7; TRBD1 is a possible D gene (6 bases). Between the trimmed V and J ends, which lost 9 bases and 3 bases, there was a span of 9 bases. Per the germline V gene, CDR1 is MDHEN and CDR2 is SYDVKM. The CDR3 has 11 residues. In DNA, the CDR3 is TGTGCCAGTGGACAGAACTACGAGCAGTACTTC. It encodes CASGQNYEQYF.

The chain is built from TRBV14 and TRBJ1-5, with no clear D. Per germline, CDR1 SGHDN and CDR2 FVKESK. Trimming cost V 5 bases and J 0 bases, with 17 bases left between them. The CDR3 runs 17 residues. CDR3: CASSTPESRDSNQPQHF. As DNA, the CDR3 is TGTGCCAGCAGCACCCCGGAAAGCCGCGATAGCAATCAGCCCCAGCATTTT.

CDR3 amino acids: CASSWNSNQPQHF. Written as DNA, the CDR3 is TGCGCCAGCAGTTGGAATAGCAATCAGCCCCAGCATTTT. This chain joins TRBV10-2 and TRBJ1-5, with D unresolved. This CDR3 has 13 amino acids. CDR1 and CDR2 from the germline V gene are WSHSY and SAAADI. The V gene lost 5 bases and the J gene lost 0 bases, with 5 bases spanning the gap.

For the CDR3, the DNA is TGTGCCAGCGACCTACAGGGCACCCACGAGCAGTACTTC. It is translated as CASDLQGTHEQYF. V gene TRBV2 combines with J gene TRBJ2-7, with D possibly TRBD1 on 6 matching bases. The CDR3 covers 13 residues. Trimming pared 8 bases from V and 5 bases from J, leaving 16 bases between. Germline-derived CDR1 and CDR2 are SNHLY and FYNNEI.

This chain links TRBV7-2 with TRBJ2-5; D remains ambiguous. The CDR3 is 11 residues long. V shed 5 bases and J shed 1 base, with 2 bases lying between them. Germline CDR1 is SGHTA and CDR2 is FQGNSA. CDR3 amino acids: CASSPQETQYF. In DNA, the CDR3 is TGTGCCAGCAGCCCCCAAGAGACCCAGTACTTC.